In this sample, the clone carrying this TCR beta chain turned up a few times. The sample originates from a study of response to subunit inactivated influenza vaccine. Trimming took off 5 bases at V and 12 bases at J, with 23 bases between the two ends. Germline-derived CDR1 and CDR2 are LGHNA and YNFKEQ. The CDR3 spans 15 residues. Via MiXCR, TCRdb re-called the RT-PCR reads, giving one row per CDR3 protein. The sample lists roughly 700,000 distinct CDR3 sequences; roughly 13% were seen once. This rearrangement joins TRBV4-2 to TRBJ2-1, with D tentatively TRBD1 or TRBD2 (5 bases each). This specimen was PBMCs from blood, taken roughly 2 weeks before vaccination. The source is a middle-aged man who received an inactivated influenza vaccine. CDR3 residues: CASSYDRSGPAWQFF. CDR3 DNA sequence: TGTGCCAGCAGCTACGACCGATCGGGGCCGGCGTGGCAGTTCTTC.